This is a list of T cell receptor beta chains from one sample in a study of graft-versus-host responses after intestinal transplantation. No antigens are known for them. Sequencing used immunoSEQ multiplex PCR; TCRdb keeps in-frame clones, though not all of them. The data contain tens of thousands of clones, 80% to 95% of them singletons. Source: unstimulated CD8+ T cells sorted from spleen or lymph node cells, taken before intestinal transplant. The receptors come from a human donor who received an intestinal transplant. Each CDR3 is given with its conserved first and last residue. Each record gives: V gene, CDR3 protein.

V gene: TRBV18; CDR3 protein: CASSPDTEAFF
V gene: TRBV14; CDR3 protein: CASSQLGQPNYGYTF
V gene: TRBV9; CDR3 protein: CASSGDSSYNSPLHF
V gene: TRBV29-1; CDR3 protein: CSVEPSSGNTIYF
V gene: TRBV2; CDR3 protein: CASSPYRGPDGYTF
V gene: TRBV13; CDR3 protein: CASQRGSQETQYF
V gene: TRBV27; CDR3 protein: CASSPTGQLNQPQHF
V gene: TRBV2; CDR3 protein: CASSDGQSPSYEQYF
V gene: TRBV7-2; CDR3 protein: CASSFYTTQETQYF
V gene: TRBV2; CDR3 protein: CASSEDRDPVQGF
V gene: TRBV5-4; CDR3 protein: CASSLAGRQMDEQYF
V gene: TRBV4-1; CDR3 protein: CASSQDTLTNTQYF
V gene: TRBV5-6; CDR3 protein: CASSFEGLAGPKF
V gene: TRBV19; CDR3 protein: CASSPGGNIQYF
V gene: TRBV6-4; CDR3 protein: CASSVGAGNTEAFF
V gene: TRBV6-5; CDR3 protein: CASSRDRDGYTF
V gene: TRBV12-5; CDR3 protein: CASGLGDTGANYGYTF
V gene: TRBV5-1; CDR3 protein: CASSFRPGGSGNTIYF
V gene: TRBV9; CDR3 protein: CASSVGDLGYGYTF
V gene: TRBV25-1; CDR3 protein: CASSFSGGSEQFF
V gene: TRBV5-6; CDR3 protein: CASSLRGGSPHRTGELFF
V gene: TRBV2; CDR3 protein: CASSWGDPYEQYF
V gene: TRBV29-1; CDR3 protein: CSVDQGASGGYTF
V gene: TRBV6-4; CDR3 protein: CASSVVAGGAQGYTF
V gene: TRBV9; CDR3 protein: CASSGIGDEQFF
V gene: TRBV10-2; CDR3 protein: CASSEGSSGGQEQFF
V gene: TRBV6-4; CDR3 protein: CASTGDRAGEQYF
V gene: TRBV27; CDR3 protein: CASSQGVGYGYTF
V gene: TRBV10-2; CDR3 protein: CASSEAGGLNEQFF
V gene: TRBV4-1; CDR3 protein: CASSQEPVPGELFF
V gene: TRBV7-9; CDR3 protein: CASSWGGEQYF
V gene: TRBV2; CDR3 protein: CASSDLPNNPAFF
V gene: TRBV10-3; CDR3 protein: CAISGTGNYNEQFF
V gene: TRBV6-5; CDR3 protein: CASSYSGPEGAPQYF
V gene: TRBV2; CDR3 protein: CASSRLGGGADTQYF
V gene: TRBV7-9; CDR3 protein: CASSRTGGLEKLFF
V gene: TRBV29-1; CDR3 protein: CSVYRASGGHGELFF
V gene: TRBV29-1; CDR3 protein: CSVEDTNRQGGGYEQYF
V gene: TRBV9; CDR3 protein: CASSPQDSGANVLTF
V gene: TRBV6-5; CDR3 protein: CASSYTGQGPRETQYF
V gene: TRBV12-5; CDR3 protein: CASGTGDGADTQYF
V gene: TRBV5-1; CDR3 protein: CASSSLLGPISGGHTDTQYF
V gene: TRBV7-2; CDR3 protein: CATLGANVLTF
V gene: TRBV11-2; CDR3 protein: CASSPSVVRGLETQYF
V gene: TRBV7-9; CDR3 protein: CASSPPGGTDGNTIYF
V gene: TRBV6-1; CDR3 protein: CASSGGTGPYEQYF
V gene: TRBV27; CDR3 protein: CASSLGQVLAPLHF
V gene: TRBV6-5; CDR3 protein: CASSYSGGGADTQYF
V gene: TRBV2; CDR3 protein: CASRGYGYTF
V gene: TRBV29-1; CDR3 protein: CSVSTVGELFF
V gene: TRBV27; CDR3 protein: CASRISGGHQPQHF
V gene: TRBV19; CDR3 protein: CASSTGQVHEQYF
V gene: TRBV10-3; CDR3 protein: CAISEGSSGNTIYF
V gene: TRBV15; CDR3 protein: CATSTGQTDNEQFF
V gene: TRBV19; CDR3 protein: CASSIRGGSYNEQFF
V gene: TRBV13; CDR3 protein: CASSFSDTQYF
V gene: TRBV6-4; CDR3 protein: CASSDPGVENEQFF
V gene: TRBV19; CDR3 protein: CASSIWQGNNEQFF
V gene: TRBV2; CDR3 protein: CASRGPPRGDIQYF